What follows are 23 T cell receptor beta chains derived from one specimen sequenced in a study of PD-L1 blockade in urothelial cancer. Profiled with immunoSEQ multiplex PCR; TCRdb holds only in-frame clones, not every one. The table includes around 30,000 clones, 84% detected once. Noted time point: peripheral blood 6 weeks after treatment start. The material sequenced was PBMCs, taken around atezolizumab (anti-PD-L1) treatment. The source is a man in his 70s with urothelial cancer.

Here the CDR3 reads CASSEAGGGQQYF. Written as DNA, the CDR3 is TGTGCCAGCAGTGAAGCAGGGGGGGGGCAGCAGTACTTC. The rearrangement uses TRBV2 and TRBJ2-7, with a possible D match to TRBD2 (7 bases). This CDR3 contains 13 residues. Trimming left V 0 bases short and J 8 bases short, with 11 bases between. Germline-derived CDR1 and CDR2 are SNHLY and FYNNEI.

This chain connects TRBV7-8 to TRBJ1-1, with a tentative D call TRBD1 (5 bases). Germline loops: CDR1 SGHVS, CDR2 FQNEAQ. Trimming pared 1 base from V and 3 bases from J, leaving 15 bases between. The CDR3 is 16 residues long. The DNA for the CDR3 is TGTGCCAGCAGCTTAGGTTCCGGGGGATTCTACACTGAAGCTTTCTTT. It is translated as CASSLGSGGFYTEAFF.

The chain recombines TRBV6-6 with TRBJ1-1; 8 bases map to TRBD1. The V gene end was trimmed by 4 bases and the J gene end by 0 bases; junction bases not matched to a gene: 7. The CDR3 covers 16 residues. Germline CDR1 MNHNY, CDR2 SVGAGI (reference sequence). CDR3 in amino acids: CASSSLSGGVNTEAFF. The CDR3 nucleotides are TGTGCCAGCAGTTCCCTTTCAGGGGGCGTGAACACTGAAGCTTTCTTT.

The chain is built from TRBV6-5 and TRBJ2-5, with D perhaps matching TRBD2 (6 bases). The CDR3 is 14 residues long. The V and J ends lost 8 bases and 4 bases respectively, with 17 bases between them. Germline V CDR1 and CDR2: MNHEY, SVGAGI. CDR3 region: CASAGTQPIETQYF. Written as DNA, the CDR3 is TGTGCCAGCGCCGGGACTCAACCCATAGAGACCCAGTACTTC.

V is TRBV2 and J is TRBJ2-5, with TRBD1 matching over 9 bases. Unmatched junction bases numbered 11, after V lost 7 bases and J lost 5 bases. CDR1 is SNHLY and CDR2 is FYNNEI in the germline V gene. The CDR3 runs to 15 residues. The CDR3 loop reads CASNAGQGIWETQYF. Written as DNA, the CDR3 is TGTGCCAGCAATGCGGGACAGGGAATTTGGGAGACCCAGTACTTC.

CDR3 in DNA: TGTGCCAGCAGTAAACTAGCGGGATGGGGGACAGATACGCAGTATTTT. Its translation is CASSKLAGWGTDTQYF. The chain uses TRBV28 and TRBJ2-3; 10 bases are a match to TRBD2. Germline-derived CDR1 and CDR2 are MDHEN and SYDVKM. Trimming took 5 bases from V and 3 from J; bases not matched to a gene: 8. This CDR3 comprises 16 residues.

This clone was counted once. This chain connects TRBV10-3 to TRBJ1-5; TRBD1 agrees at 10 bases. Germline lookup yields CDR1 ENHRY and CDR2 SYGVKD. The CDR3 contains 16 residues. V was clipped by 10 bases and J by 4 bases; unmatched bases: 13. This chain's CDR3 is CASAPLDRGENQPQHF. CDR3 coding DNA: TGTGCCAGCGCCCCCCTGGACAGGGGGGAAAATCAGCCCCAGCATTTT.

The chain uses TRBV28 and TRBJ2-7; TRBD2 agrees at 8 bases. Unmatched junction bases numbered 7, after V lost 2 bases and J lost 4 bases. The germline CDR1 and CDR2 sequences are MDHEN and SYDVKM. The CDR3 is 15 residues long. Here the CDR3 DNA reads TGTGCCAGCAGTTTAGGAGGGACTAGGTCTTACGAGCAGTACTTC. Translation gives CASSLGGTRSYEQYF.

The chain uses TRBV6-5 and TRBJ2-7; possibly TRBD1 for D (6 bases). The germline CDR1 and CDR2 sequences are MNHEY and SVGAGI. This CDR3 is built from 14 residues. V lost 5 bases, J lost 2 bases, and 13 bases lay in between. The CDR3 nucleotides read TGTGCCAGCAGTAAACGGACAGCTACCTACGAGCAGTACTTC. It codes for CASSKRTATYEQYF.

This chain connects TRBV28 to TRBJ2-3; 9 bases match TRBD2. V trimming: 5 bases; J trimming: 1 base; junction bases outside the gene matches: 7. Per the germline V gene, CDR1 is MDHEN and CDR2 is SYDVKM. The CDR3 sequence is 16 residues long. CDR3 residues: CASSLLSGSGTDTQYF. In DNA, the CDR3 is TGTGCCAGCAGTCTCCTTAGCGGGAGCGGCACAGATACGCAGTATTTT.

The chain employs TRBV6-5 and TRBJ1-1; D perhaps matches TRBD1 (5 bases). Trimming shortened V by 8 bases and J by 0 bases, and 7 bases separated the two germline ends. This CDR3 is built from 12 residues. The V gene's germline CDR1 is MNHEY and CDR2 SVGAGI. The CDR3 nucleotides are TGTGCCAGCTACAGGTTGAACACTGAAGCTTTCTTT. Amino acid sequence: CASYRLNTEAFF.

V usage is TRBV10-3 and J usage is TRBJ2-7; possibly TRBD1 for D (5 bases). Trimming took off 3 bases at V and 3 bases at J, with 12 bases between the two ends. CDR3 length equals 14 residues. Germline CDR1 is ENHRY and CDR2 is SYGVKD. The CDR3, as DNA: TGTGCCATCAGTGACCACAGGACCCACTACGAGCAGTACTTC. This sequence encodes CAISDHRTHYEQYF.

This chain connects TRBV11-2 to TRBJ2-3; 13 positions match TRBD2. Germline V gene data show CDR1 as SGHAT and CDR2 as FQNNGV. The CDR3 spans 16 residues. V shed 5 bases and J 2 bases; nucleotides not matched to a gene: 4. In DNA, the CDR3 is TGTGCCAGCAGCCTTGGGACTAGCGGGGACACAGATACGCAGTATTTT. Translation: CASSLGTSGDTDTQYF.

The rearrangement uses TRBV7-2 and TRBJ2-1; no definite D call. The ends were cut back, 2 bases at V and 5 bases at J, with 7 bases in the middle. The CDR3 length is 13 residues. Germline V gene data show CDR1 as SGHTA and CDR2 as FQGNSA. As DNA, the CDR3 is TGTGCCAGCAGCTTAAGAGGAAACAATGAGCAGTTCTTC. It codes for CASSLRGNNEQFF.

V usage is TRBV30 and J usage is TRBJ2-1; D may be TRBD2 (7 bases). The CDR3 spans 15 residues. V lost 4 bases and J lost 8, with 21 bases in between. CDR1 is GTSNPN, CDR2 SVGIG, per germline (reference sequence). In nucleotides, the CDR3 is TGTGCCTGGACCCCCCCTAGGGGGGGGCCTTATGAGCAGTTCTTC. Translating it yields CAWTPPRGGPYEQFF.

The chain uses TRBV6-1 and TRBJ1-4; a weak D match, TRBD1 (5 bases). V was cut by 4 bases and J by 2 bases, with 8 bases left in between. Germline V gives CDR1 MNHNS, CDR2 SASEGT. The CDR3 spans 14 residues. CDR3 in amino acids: CASSGRGTNEKLFF. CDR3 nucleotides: TGTGCCAGCAGTGGCCGGGGGACTAATGAAAAACTGTTTTTT.

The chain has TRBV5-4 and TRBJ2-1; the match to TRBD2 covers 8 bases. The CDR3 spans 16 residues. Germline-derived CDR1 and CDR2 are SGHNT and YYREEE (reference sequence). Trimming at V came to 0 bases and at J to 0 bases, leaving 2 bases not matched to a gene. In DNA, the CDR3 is TGTGCCAGCAGCTTGGAAGGGACTAGCTCCTACAATGAGCAGTTCTTC. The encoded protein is CASSLEGTSSYNEQFF.

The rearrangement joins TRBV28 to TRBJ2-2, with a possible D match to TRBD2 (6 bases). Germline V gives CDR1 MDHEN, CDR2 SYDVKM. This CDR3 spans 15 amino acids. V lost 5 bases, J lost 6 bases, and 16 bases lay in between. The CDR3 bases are TGTGCCAGCAGTAATCGGAGGGGAGAAGCCGGGGAGCTGTTTTTT. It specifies CASSNRRGEAGELFF.

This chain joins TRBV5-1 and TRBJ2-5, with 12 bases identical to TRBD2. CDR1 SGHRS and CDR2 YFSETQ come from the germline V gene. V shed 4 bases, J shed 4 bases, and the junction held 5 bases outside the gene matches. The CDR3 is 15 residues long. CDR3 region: CASSHKTSGGETQYF. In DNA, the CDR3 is TGCGCCAGCAGCCACAAGACTAGCGGGGGAGAGACCCAGTACTTC.

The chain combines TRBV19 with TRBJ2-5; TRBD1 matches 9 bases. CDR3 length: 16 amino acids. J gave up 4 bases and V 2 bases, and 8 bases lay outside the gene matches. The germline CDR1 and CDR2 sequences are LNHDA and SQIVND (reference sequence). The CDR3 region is CASSISAQGAGETQYF. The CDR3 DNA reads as TGTGCCAGTAGTATATCGGCACAGGGGGCTGGAGAGACCCAGTACTTC.

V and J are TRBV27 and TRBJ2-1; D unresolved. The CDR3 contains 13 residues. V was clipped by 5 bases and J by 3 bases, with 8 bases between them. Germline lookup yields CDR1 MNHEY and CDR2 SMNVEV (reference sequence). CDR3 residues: CASSETVYNEQFF. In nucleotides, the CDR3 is TGTGCCAGCAGTGAAACAGTCTACAATGAGCAGTTCTTC.

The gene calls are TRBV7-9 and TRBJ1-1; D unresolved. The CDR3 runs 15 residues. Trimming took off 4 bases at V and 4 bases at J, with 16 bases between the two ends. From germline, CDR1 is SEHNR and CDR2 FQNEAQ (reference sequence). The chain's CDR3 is CASSSTGRTGTEAFF. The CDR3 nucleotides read TGTGCCAGCAGCTCGACGGGGAGAACGGGCACTGAAGCTTTCTTT.

The CDR3 nucleotides are TGTGCCAGCAGTTTAAACGGGAACACTGAAGCTTTCTTT. This codes for CASSLNGNTEAFF. The chain carries TRBV28 and TRBJ1-1; D is uncertain. The CDR3 has 13 amino acids. Germline assignment: CDR1 MDHEN and CDR2 SYDVKM. V lost 2 bases and J 1 base, leaving 5 bases between the germline ends.